These 23 T cell receptor beta chains originate from one sample sequenced in a study of T-cell reconstitution after alpha-beta-depleted transplantation in children. Unique molecular identifiers were incorporated during preparation of the TCRbeta library. Using its own MiXCR run on the PCR reads, TCRdb lists one record per CDR3 protein. The sample consists of some 530,000 distinct CDR3 sequences, 12% of them appearing once. Source: PBMCs from the stem cell graft donor, taken from the stem cell graft. The receptors derive from a human donor who donated a stem cell graft to a child with combined immunodeficiency.

This clonotype was found many times. The chain links TRBV13 to TRBJ2-5, with D possibly being TRBD2 (6 bases). Trimming took off 2 bases at V and 5 bases at J, with 15 bases between the two ends. Germline CDR1 is PRHDT and CDR2 is FYEKMQ (reference sequence). The CDR3 runs to 15 residues. This chain's CDR3 is CASSLRPQRGETQYF. The CDR3 DNA is TGTGCCAGCAGCTTAAGGCCTCAACGGGGGGAGACCCAGTACTTC. Full variable domain (rest looked up from reference TRBV13 and TRBJ2-5): AAGVIQSPRHLIKEKRETATLKCYPIPRHDTVYWYQQGPGQDPQFLISFYEKMQSDKGSIPDRFSAQQFSDYHSELNMSSLELGDSALYFCASSLRPQRGETQYFGPGTRLLVL.

The rearrangement joins TRBV29-1 to TRBJ2-1; TRBD2 agrees at 10 bases. Trimming cost V 2 bases and J 4 bases; bases outside gene matches: 8. Germline V gene sequence: CDR1 SQVTM, CDR2 ANQGSEA. This CDR3 is 16 amino acids long. The CDR3 region is CSVELASGSQYNEQFF. The DNA for the CDR3 is TGCAGCGTTGAATTGGCTAGCGGGAGCCAGTACAATGAGCAGTTCTTC.

This clonotype is termed medium-sized. The J gene is TRBJ1-1, the V gene TRBV2; D might be TRBD1 (6 bases). The CDR3 has 15 amino acids. Germline CDR1 and CDR2: SNHLY and FYNNEI. With 5 bases removed from V and 2 bases from J, the gap between germline ends came to 15 bases. CDR3 bases: TGTGCCAGCAGTCCCTATCAGGGGCTCAACACTGAAGCTTTCTTT. It codes for CASSPYQGLNTEAFF. Variable domain in full (rest from reference TRBV2 and TRBJ1-1): EPEVTQTPSHQVTQMGQEVILRCVPISNHLYFYWYRQILGQKVEFLVSFYNNEISEKSEIFDDQFSVERPDGSNFTLKIRSTKLEDSAMYFCASSPYQGLNTEAFFGQGTRLTVV.

This clonotype was seen more than once but under ten times. The rearrangement uses TRBV29-1 and TRBJ1-1; D may be TRBD1 (6 bases). Trimming stripped 6 bases from V and 10 bases from J, with 12 bases between. Germline loops: CDR1 SQVTM, CDR2 ANQGSEA. The CDR3 contains 10 residues. Here the CDR3 reads CSVATGLAFF. CDR3 nucleotide sequence: TGCAGCGTAGCAACAGGGCTAGCTTTCTTT.

The chain joins TRBV7-6 to TRBJ1-1; 7 positions agree with TRBD1. This CDR3 has 16 amino acids. The ends lost 0 bases at V and 0 bases at J; junction bases unmatched: 4. Germline CDR1 SGHVS, CDR2 FNYEAQ. The CDR3 sequence: CASSLALRGLNTEAFF. DNA for the CDR3: TGTGCCAGCAGCTTAGCTTTGAGGGGGCTGAACACTGAAGCTTTCTTT. The full variable domain, its missing parts supplied by reference TRBV7-6 and TRBJ1-1, is GAGVSQSPRYKVTKRGQDVALRCDPISGHVSLYWYRQALGQGPEFLTYFNYEAQQDKSGLPNDRFSAERPEGSISTLTIQRTEQRDSAMYRCASSLALRGLNTEAFFGQGTRLTVV.

This sequence joins TRBV12-3 or TRBV12-4 and TRBJ2-7; D tentatively fits TRBD1 or TRBD2 (5 bases each). The CDR3 sequence is 13 residues long. Trimming pared 10 bases from V and 3 bases from J, leaving 16 bases between. The CDR3 loop reads CAIKGTEHYEQYF. CDR3 sequence (DNA): TGTGCCATCAAGGGGACGGAGCACTACGAGCAGTACTTC.

V usage is TRBV19 and J usage is TRBJ2-7; TRBD1 matches 7 bases. V gave up 6 bases and J gave up 1 base; unmatched junction bases: 3. Germline V gene sequence: CDR1 LNHDA, CDR2 SQIVND (reference sequence). The CDR3 totals 13 residues. CDR3 protein: CASREGASYEQYF. In nucleotides, the CDR3 is TGTGCCAGTAGAGAGGGGGCTTCCTACGAGCAGTACTTC.

The V call is TRBV6-5, the J call TRBJ2-7, with D maybe TRBD1 (6 bases). Looked up from germline, CDR1 is MNHEY and CDR2 is SVGAGI. The CDR3 consists of 15 residues. The V end was cut by 4 bases, the J end by 4 bases, with 17 bases between. The DNA for the CDR3 is TGTGCCAGCAGTTGGTCAGGGGTTGATTCTTACGAGCAGTACTTC. This translates into CASSWSGVDSYEQYF.

This clonotype has at least ten counts. The chain has TRBV6-5 and TRBJ2-4; 7 bases map to TRBD1. V lost 6 bases to trimming and J lost 2 bases; unmatched junction nucleotides: 13. Germline values: CDR1 MNHEY, CDR2 SVGAGI. The CDR3 has 17 residues. The chain's CDR3 is CASRGGRSGLTKNIQYF. CDR3 nucleotide sequence: TGTGCCAGCAGAGGGGGCCGTTCGGGCCTGACCAAAAACATTCAGTACTTC.

This clonotype was counted at least ten times. The chain couples TRBV11-2 to TRBJ2-1; 11 bases are shared with TRBD1. The CDR3 extends over 16 amino acids. J was trimmed by 1 base and V by 4 bases; bases with no gene match: 3. Germline CDR1 reads SGHAT; CDR2 reads FQNNGV. The DNA for the CDR3 is TGTGCCAGCAGCTGGACAGGGGGCTGGTCCTACAATGAGCAGTTCTTC. As protein: CASSWTGGWSYNEQFF.

The V and J genes are TRBV24-1 and TRBJ2-7, with 7 bases that match TRBD2. The CDR3 is 15 amino acids. Germline V gene sequence: CDR1 KGHDR, CDR2 SFDVKD. Trimming at V came to 11 bases and at J to 5 bases, leaving 17 bases not matched to a gene. The CDR3 DNA reads as TGTGCCATCCGACCGCCTACCGGGACTAATCACGAGCAGTACTTC. Amino acid sequence: CAIRPPTGTNHEQYF.

This clonotype has a handful of counts. The chain's CDR3 is CSAPGISYNEQFF. For the CDR3, the DNA is TGCAGTGCCCCAGGGATCTCCTACAATGAGCAGTTCTTC. This sequence joins TRBV20-1 and TRBJ2-1; D may be TRBD1 (5 bases). The length of the CDR3 is 13 residues. Germline V lookup: CDR1 DFQATT, CDR2 SNEGSKA (reference sequence). V dropped 6 bases and J dropped 0 bases, with 9 bases sitting between them.

This chain uses TRBV6-5 with TRBJ1-1; 9 nucleotides line up with TRBD1. This CDR3 region has 17 residues. CDR1 MNHEY and CDR2 SVGAGI come from the germline V gene. The ends lost 6 bases at V and 4 bases at J; junction bases unmatched: 15. CDR3 amino acids: CASSLTGTGLEGTEAFF. In DNA form, the CDR3 reads TGTGCCAGCAGCCTTACAGGGACAGGGCTTGAGGGCACTGAAGCTTTCTTT.

The rearrangement uses TRBV18 and TRBJ2-1; D remains ambiguous. V was pared by 2 bases and J by 0 bases, with 14 bases between. CDR3 length: 17 residues. Looked up from germline, CDR1 is KGHSH and CDR2 is LQKENI. The CDR3 is CASSPVMSSLSYNEQFF. CDR3 bases: TGTGCCAGCTCACCAGTCATGTCATCTCTCTCCTACAATGAGCAGTTCTTC.

This clonotype has at least ten counts. The rearrangement uses TRBV25-1 and TRBJ2-3; 10 bases fit TRBD2. Looked up from germline, CDR1 is MGHDK and CDR2 is SYGVNS. V lost 6 bases to trimming and J lost 3 bases; unmatched junction nucleotides: 6. CDR3 size: 15 residues. CDR3 loop: CASSSAGGRTDTQYF. DNA for the CDR3: TGTGCCAGCAGCTCAGCGGGGGGGCGGACAGATACGCAGTATTTT.

In its sample, this clonotype was seen many times. The V call is TRBV24-1, the J call TRBJ2-7; no clear D gene. Germline loops: CDR1 KGHDR, CDR2 SFDVKD. The CDR3 runs 13 residues. V was trimmed by 4 bases and J by 5 bases, leaving 11 bases between them. CDR3 in DNA: TGTGCCACCAGTGACAGACTTGCCCACGAGCAGTACTTC. It codes for CATSDRLAHEQYF.

The chain joins TRBV2 to TRBJ2-1; TRBD2 agrees at 7 bases. Germline assignment: CDR1 SNHLY and CDR2 FYNNEI. The CDR3 runs to 14 residues. V lost 2 bases, J lost 4 bases, and 2 bases stayed unmatched. The CDR3 reads CASSELAEYNEQFF. DNA of the CDR3: TGTGCCAGCAGTGAACTAGCGGAGTACAATGAGCAGTTCTTC.

The chain couples TRBV6-2 or TRBV6-3 to TRBJ2-1, with D perhaps given as TRBD1 or TRBD2 (6 bases each). V lost 7 bases to trimming and J lost 4 bases, with 17 bases between them. This CDR3 spans 15 amino acids. Germline V gene sequence: CDR1 MNHEY, CDR2 SVGEGT. The CDR3 loop is CASIRRGARYNEQFF. Here the CDR3 DNA reads TGTGCCAGCATCCGGAGGGGGGCTAGGTACAATGAGCAGTTCTTC.

The chain uses TRBV12-3 or TRBV12-4 and TRBJ2-7, with D possibly matching TRBD2 (6 bases). V was pared by 4 bases and J by 6 bases, with 13 bases between. The CDR3 contains 13 residues. CDR3 amino acids: CASSSGGAAEQYF. CDR3 nucleotide sequence: TGTGCCAGCAGTTCCGGGGGTGCCGCCGAGCAGTACTTC.

This clonotype was seen a few times. V usage is TRBV5-4 and J usage is TRBJ2-6, with a weak D call TRBD2 (6 bases). CDR1 is SGHNT and CDR2 is YYREEE in the germline V gene (reference sequence). CDR3 size: 21 residues. V was trimmed by 0 bases and J by 1 base, leaving 23 bases between them. The CDR3 coding sequence is TGTGCCAGCAGCTTGGAGGTGATGGGGAGGATCTTAAGGTCTGGGGCCAACGTCCTGACTTTC. It yields the protein CASSLEVMGRILRSGANVLTF.

This clonotype occurred a few times. This chain connects TRBV6-1 to TRBJ1-1; D is perhaps TRBD1 (5 bases). Per germline, CDR1 MNHNS and CDR2 SASEGT. Trimming removed 8 bases at V and 5 bases at J, with 12 bases between. The CDR3 extends over 12 amino acids. For the CDR3, the DNA is TGTGCCAGCTCGGAGGGACGGACTGAAGCTTTCTTT. This translates into CASSEGRTEAFF.

The chain combines TRBV29-1 with TRBJ1-2; D not resolved. Germline assignment: CDR1 SQVTM and CDR2 ANQGSEA. This CDR3 region has 11 residues. The CDR3 sequence is CTLKGDYGYTF. DNA of the CDR3: TGCACCCTGAAGGGAGACTATGGCTACACCTTC.

V usage is TRBV7-2 and J usage is TRBJ2-5, with 7 bases matching TRBD1. Germline CDR1 SGHTA, CDR2 FQGNSA. CDR3 length: 15 amino acids. The trim removed 4 bases at V and 1 base at J, leaving 6 bases unmatched. The chain's CDR3 is CASSSQGRGQETQYF. In DNA, the CDR3 is TGTGCCAGCAGCTCACAGGGGAGAGGCCAAGAGACCCAGTACTTC.